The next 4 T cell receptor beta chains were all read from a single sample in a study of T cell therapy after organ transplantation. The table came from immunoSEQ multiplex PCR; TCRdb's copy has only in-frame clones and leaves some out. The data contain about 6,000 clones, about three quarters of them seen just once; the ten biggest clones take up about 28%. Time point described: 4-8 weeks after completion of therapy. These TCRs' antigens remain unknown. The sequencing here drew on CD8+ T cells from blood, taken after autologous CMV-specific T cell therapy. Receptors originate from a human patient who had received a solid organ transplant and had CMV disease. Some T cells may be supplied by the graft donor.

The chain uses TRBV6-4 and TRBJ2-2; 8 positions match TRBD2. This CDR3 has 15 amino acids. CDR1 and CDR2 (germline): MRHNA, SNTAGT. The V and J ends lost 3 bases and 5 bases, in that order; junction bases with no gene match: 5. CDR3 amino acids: CASSEGAGETGELFF. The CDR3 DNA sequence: TGTGCCAGCAGTGAGGGAGCGGGAGAGACCGGGGAGCTGTTTTTT.

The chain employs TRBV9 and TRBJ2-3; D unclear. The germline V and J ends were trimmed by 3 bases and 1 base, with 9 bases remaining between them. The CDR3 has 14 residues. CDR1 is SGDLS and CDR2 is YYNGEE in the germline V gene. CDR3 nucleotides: TGTGCCAGCAGCGATAACCGACGCACAGATACGCAGTATTTT. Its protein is CASSDNRRTDTQYF.

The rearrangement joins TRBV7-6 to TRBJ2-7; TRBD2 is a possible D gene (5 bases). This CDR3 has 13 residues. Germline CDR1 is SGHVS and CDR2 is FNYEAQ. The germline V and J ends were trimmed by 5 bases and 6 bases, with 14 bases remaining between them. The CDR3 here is CASSDGVDGEQYF. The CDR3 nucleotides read TGTGCCAGCAGCGACGGGGTCGACGGCGAGCAGTACTTC.

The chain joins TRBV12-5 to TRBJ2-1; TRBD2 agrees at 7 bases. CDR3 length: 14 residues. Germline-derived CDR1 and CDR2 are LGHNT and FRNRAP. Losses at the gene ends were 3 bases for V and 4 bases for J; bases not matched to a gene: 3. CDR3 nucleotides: TGTGCTAGTGGTTTAAGTAGCGGGTACAATGAGCAGTTCTTC. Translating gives CASGLSSGYNEQFF.